This T cell receptor beta chain derives from a study of blood T cell repertoires in COVID-19. Germline V gene sequence: CDR1 SGHKS, CDR2 YYEKEE (reference sequence). The trim removed 5 bases at V and 1 base at J, leaving 2 bases unmatched. There are 15 residues in the CDR3. The protocol was immunoSEQ multiplex PCR, while the TCRdb copy is restricted to in-frame clones and leaves out a portion. Of 350,000 to 450,000 clones listed, over 80% are singletons. The TCR was taken from a woman in her fifties or sixties who had recovered from COVID-19. The V call is TRBV5-5, the J call TRBJ2-7, with 14 bases fitting TRBD2. Sequences were obtained from PBMCs or T cells enriched from blood (not recorded which). CDR3 nucleotides: TGTGCCAGCAGGCGGACTAGCGGGGGGTCCTACGAGCAGTACTTC. This sequence encodes CASRRTSGGSYEQYF.